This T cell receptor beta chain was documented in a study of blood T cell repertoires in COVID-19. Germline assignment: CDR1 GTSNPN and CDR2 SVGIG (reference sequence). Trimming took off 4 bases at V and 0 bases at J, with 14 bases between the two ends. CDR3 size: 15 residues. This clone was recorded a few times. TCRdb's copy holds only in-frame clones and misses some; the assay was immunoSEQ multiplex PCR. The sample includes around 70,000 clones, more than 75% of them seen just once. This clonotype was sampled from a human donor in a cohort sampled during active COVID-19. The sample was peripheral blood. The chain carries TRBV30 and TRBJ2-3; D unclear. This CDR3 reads CAWTRDSWSTDTQYF. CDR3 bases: TGTGCCTGGACCCGCGACTCGTGGAGCACAGATACGCAGTATTTT.